This T cell receptor beta chain stems from a study of blood T cells in healthy people across ages. Findings and limits, study-wide: Naive and antigen-experienced cells were not separated, limiting conclusive comparison.

Every sample yielded at least 6.5 million isolated PBMCs. This CDR3 contains 14 residues. CDR1 and CDR2 (germline): LNHDA, SQIVND (reference sequence). About this clonotype: What it binds is unknown.

Primed by a sample-barcoded 5' primer and a J-beta primer mix, a second PCR proceeded for about 6 to 12 cycles. Each cDNA molecule was tagged by a template-switch adaptor that had 12 random nucleotides. TCRdb analysed the 5' RACE reads with MiXCR anew, one entry per CDR3 protein. The sample includes roughly 2 million distinct CDR3 sequences, around half seen only once; the top ten take 2.1%. The specimen was blood. The sequence came from a middle-aged woman in good health. The chain joins TRBV19 to TRBJ2-4; the D gene could be TRBD1 or TRBD2 (6 bases each). The DNA end favors TRBJ2-7, so the J call may be wrong. CDR3 loop: CASSMKGGNYEQYF. DNA for the CDR3: TGTGCCAGTAGTATGAAAGGGGGGAACTACGAGCAGTACTTC.